One sample yielded the 5 T cell receptor beta chains listed below, sequenced in a study of T cells in Graves' hyperthyroidism and ophthalmopathy. RNA transcripts served as the template for amplifying TCR beta CDR3 regions. HTBI primers were the set used in a first-round RT-PCR of the TCR CDR3. TCRdb reprocessed the multiplex PCR reads via MiXCR and lists one record per CDR3 protein. Of roughly 500,000 distinct CDR3 sequences listed, roughly 24% are singletons. Sequencing input: blood. These TCRs come from a woman between 25 and 40 years old with Graves' ophthalmopathy.

This clonotype was observed at least ten times. The chain uses TRBV30 and TRBJ2-3; 15 bases map to TRBD2. Germline CDR1 reads GTSNPN; CDR2 reads SVGIG (reference sequence). J gave up 13 bases and V 5 bases, and 7 bases lay outside the gene matches. The CDR3 totals 13 residues. CDR3 residues: CAWSGTSGGPEYF. The CDR3 DNA is TGTGCCTGGTCCGGGACTAGCGGGGGGCCGGAGTATTTT.

The chain uses TRBV4-1 and TRBJ2-5, with D possibly being TRBD1 (5 bases). CDR3 length: 14 amino acids. From germline, CDR1 is MGHRA and CDR2 YSYEKL. Trimming took 3 bases from V and 4 from J, leaving 12 bases between them. The CDR3 DNA reads TGCGCCAGCAGCCAGGGGCCTCAGGGAGAGACCCAGTACTTC. It encodes CASSQGPQGETQYF.

The genes are TRBV11-1 and TRBJ1-1; no clear D gene. CDR1 SGHAT and CDR2 FQDESV come from the germline V gene (reference sequence). This CDR3 contains 17 residues. V lost 5 bases, J lost 0 bases, and 19 bases lay in between. CDR3: CASSPTPGTRMNTEAFF. The CDR3 DNA reads TGTGCCAGCAGCCCCACCCCAGGTACACGAATGAACACTGAAGCTTTCTTT. Full variable domain (missing parts from reference TRBV11-1 and TRBJ1-1): EAEVAQSPRYKITEKSQAVAFWCDPISGHATLYWYRQILGQGPELLVQFQDESVVDDSQLPKDRFSAERLKGVDSTLKIQPAELGDSAMYLCASSPTPGTRMNTEAFFGQGTRLTVV.

The J gene is TRBJ2-5, the V gene TRBV20-1; 7 bases align to TRBD1. The CDR3 has 13 residues. In germline, CDR1 is DFQATT, CDR2 SNEGSKA (reference sequence). Losses at the gene ends were 3 bases for V and 2 bases for J; bases not matched to a gene: 3. Here the CDR3 reads CSARGRGQETQYF. DNA for the CDR3: TGCAGTGCTAGGGGCAGGGGGCAAGAGACCCAGTACTTC.

This clonotype was observed many times. The chain has TRBV12-3 or TRBV12-4 and TRBJ1-1; 7 nucleotides align to TRBD1. J gave up 7 bases and V 6 bases, and 11 bases lay outside the gene matches. The CDR3 totals 14 residues. CDR3 loop: CASRHDTGVVEAFF. Written as DNA, the CDR3 is TGTGCCAGCAGACACGACACAGGGGTGGTTGAAGCTTTCTTT.